The source of this T cell receptor (beta chain) is a study of vaccination and CD4 T cells after COVID-19. Comment on this clonotype: Its antigen is still unknown.

General observations from the study: Convalescent patients studied were relatively few, and early post-infection timepoints were absent.

Treatment reported: 10-day PBMC culture with coronavirus spike peptide pools or control peptides (ViraFEST assay). ViraFEST relied on peptide pools to expand antigen-specific T cells; the TCRs were sequenced afterward. Sequencing of the DNA from cultured CD4+ T cells was carried out with the Oncomine TCR Beta short-read assay. Genomic DNA extraction was carried out from cultured CD4+ T cells. TCRdb reprocessed the PCR reads with MiXCR, giving one entry per CDR3 protein. The sample has over 8,000 distinct CDR3 sequences, about 57% seen once; the top ten hold 6% to 9.5%. The CDR3 is made up of 15 amino acids. CDR1 is SNHLY and CDR2 is FYNNEI in the germline V gene. Trimming removed 6 bases from V and 2 bases from J; junction bases left unmatched: 6.

The receptor comes from a human donor who had recovered from COVID-19. The source material was CD4+ T cells from blood, cultured in vitro. V and J are TRBV2 and TRBJ2-2; the match to TRBD1 covers 7 bases. The CDR3 DNA sequence: TGTGCCAGCAGCCCCGGGACAGCAAACACCGGGGAGCTGTTTTTT. Amino acids: CASSPGTANTGELFF.